A single sample is the source of the 3 T cell receptor beta chains below, sequenced in a study of CD8+ T cells in alopecia areata. Extracted from the samples, RNA was reverse transcribed into cDNA to serve as the sequencing template. Only in-frame clones appear in the TCRdb table, and some are missing; sequencing was by immunoSEQ multiplex PCR. The table lists 200,000 to 300,000 clones, no singletons, with more than 0.95% in the top ten. Pooled cells of cutaneous lymph node origin were sorted on CD4, CD8alpha, NKG2D, NKG2ACE and other markers. The specimen was CD4+ T cells sorted from a lymph node. The receptor source for this set is a C3H/HeJ mouse with alopecia areata. Mice of this strain are of MHC haplotype H2-k.

This clone occurred a few times. Here the gene names and germline are mouse. The CDR3 extends 4 residues past the end of the read, so its final part is completed from the germline J gene. The chain recombines TRBV13-1 with TRBJ2-1; TRBD1 is a possible D gene (6 bases). Germline V lookup: CDR1 NSHNY, CDR2 SYGAGN. The V end was cut by 4 bases, the J end by 5 bases, with 7 bases between. The CDR3 extends over 12 amino acids. The CDR3 region is CASSWTDAEQFF. CDR3 DNA, as far as it was read: TGTGCCAGCAGTTGGACAGATGCT.

This clone was detected a few times. Genes and germline come from the mouse. Other nucleotide sequences in the sample specify the same CDR3. Incomplete CDR3 DNA: TGTGCCAGCAGTGGGCAGGGAAATAATTCGCCC. Residues: CASSGQGNNSP. In full, the CDR3 is CASSGQGNNSPLYF. The chain employs TRBV13-1 and TRBJ1-6; weak D call: TRBD1 (5 bases). The CDR3 end lies 3 residues beyond the end of the read and is filled in from the germline J gene. TRBJ1-6 is flagged as an ORF with uncertain function. This CDR3 is 14 amino acids long. V gave up 3 bases and J gave up 5 bases, with 9 bases separating them. CDR1 NSHNY and CDR2 SYGAGN come from the germline V gene.

For this clone: Genes here carry mouse names. The CDR3 end is not reached by the read, which stops 4 residues before it; the germline J gene fills it in. The chain carries TRBV1 and TRBJ2-2; 11 bases line up with TRBD2. V lost 4 bases to trimming and J lost 6 bases; unmatched junction nucleotides: 4. Germline V gene data show CDR1 as NSQYPW and CDR2 as LRSPGD (reference sequence). The CDR3 sequence is 15 residues long. The CDR3 loop is CTCSGTGGIAGQLYF. The sequenced CDR3 bases are TGCACCTGCAGTGGGACTGGGGGGATCGCCGGG. The whole variable domain, remainder taken from reference TRBV1 and TRBJ2-2, is VTLLEQNPRWRLVPRGQAVNLRCILKNSQYPWMSWYQQDLQKQLQWLFTLRSPGDKEVKSLPGADYLATRVTDTELRLQVANMSQGRTLYCTCSGTGGIAGQLYFGEGSKLTVL.